This T cell receptor beta chain was found in a study of control samples from healthy donors and cancer patients. The data were produced by immunoSEQ multiplex PCR, yet TCRdb's version contains in-frame clones alone and is incomplete. The sample includes 150,000 or so clones, 85% to 90% seen only once; the top ten take around 11%. This clonotype was obtained from a man aged 25-40 years in good health. Sample: blood.

The DNA for the CDR3 is TGTGCCAGCAGCCGACAAGGGAATCAGCCCCAGCATTTT. It is translated as CASSRQGNQPQHF. The chain combines TRBV7-2 with TRBJ1-5; D call uncertain. The CDR3 is made up of 13 amino acids. CDR1 is SGHTA and CDR2 is FQGNSA in the germline V gene. The germline V and J ends were trimmed by 5 bases and 4 bases, with 9 bases remaining between them. Full variable domain (missing parts from reference TRBV7-2 and TRBJ1-5): GAGVSQSPSNKVTEKGKDVELRCDPISGHTALYWYRQSLGQGLEFLIYFQGNSAPDKSGLPSDRFSAERTGGSVSTLTIQRTQQEDSAVYLCASSRQGNQPQHFGDGTRLSIL.